Listed below are T cell receptor beta chains from one sample, sequenced in a study of T-cell reconstitution after alpha-beta-depleted transplantation in children. TCRdb analysed the PCR reads with MiXCR anew, one entry per CDR3 protein. The sample yields fewer than 700,000 distinct CDR3 sequences, roughly 24% seen once. This sample comprised PBMCs, mostly from graft donor cells, obtained 360 days after TCRalphabeta/CD19-depleted stem cell transplant. These receptor sequences come from a boy in the first two years of life who had a stem cell transplant for acute myeloid leukemia, so the T cells may come from the graft donor. Both conserved end residues are part of each CDR3. Each record gives: CDR3 protein, CDR3 DNA, V gene, clone size, D gene, J gene. The D gene is left open where the match is weak. The size field is filled for only some rows; it gives once, few, many or a size class.

CDR3: CASSPSPGQGALSSYEQYF
DNA: TGTGCCAGCAGTCCGTCACCGGGACAGGGGGCTTTGAGCTCCTACGAGCAGTACTTC
V: TRBV12-3/TRBV12-4
size: NA
D: TRBD1
J: TRBJ2-7

CDR3: CASSDIDGQEYF
DNA: TGTGCCAGCAGTGACATCGATGGACAGGAGTACTTC
V: TRBV12-3/TRBV12-4
size: many
D: TRBD1
J: TRBJ2-4

CDR3: CATSDAGNLYGYTF
DNA: TGTGCCACCAGTGATGCGGGGAACCTCTACGGCTACACCTTC
V: TRBV24-1
size: few
D: NA
J: TRBJ1-2

CDR3: CASSLVWTGGISNTGELFF
DNA: TGCGCCAGCAGCTTGGTATGGACAGGGGGCATCTCGAACACCGGGGAGCTGTTTTTT
V: TRBV5-1
size: NA
D: TRBD1
J: TRBJ2-2

CDR3: CASSFLPGQVSYNEQFF
DNA: TGTGCCAGCAGCTTTCTGCCGGGACAGGTCTCCTACAATGAGCAGTTCTTC
V: TRBV7-2
size: many
D: TRBD1
J: TRBJ2-1

CDR3: CASSPQTGQADTQYF
DNA: TGTGCCAGCTCACCCCAGACAGGGCAGGCAGATACGCAGTATTTT
V: TRBV18
size: NA
D: TRBD1
J: TRBJ2-3

CDR3: CAISESGGDYGYTF
DNA: TGTGCCATCAGTGAGAGTGGCGGGGACTATGGCTACACCTTC
V: TRBV10-3
size: NA
D: NA
J: TRBJ1-2

CDR3: CSARDKVGGQAFF
DNA: TGCAGTGCTAGAGATAAAGTAGGCGGGCAGGCTTTCTTT
V: TRBV20-1
size: few
D: NA
J: TRBJ1-1

CDR3: CVISEDRGTSTDTQYF
DNA: TGTGTCATCAGTGAGGACCGCGGGACAAGCACAGATACGCAGTATTTT
V: TRBV10-3
size: NA
D: NA
J: TRBJ2-3

CDR3: CASSALTGDYQETQYF
DNA: TGTGCCAGCAGTGCACTGACAGGGGATTACCAAGAGACCCAGTACTTC
V: TRBV2
size: many
D: TRBD1
J: TRBJ2-5

CDR3: CASSLGEYTGNQPQHF
DNA: TGCGCCAGCAGCTTGGGGGAATACACCGGCAATCAGCCCCAGCATTTT
V: TRBV5-1
size: many
D: NA
J: TRBJ1-5

CDR3: CASSLRPEETQYF
DNA: TGCGCCAGCAGCTTGCGGCCTGAAGAGACCCAGTACTTC
V: TRBV5-1
size: NA
D: NA
J: TRBJ2-5

CDR3: CASSFRNTDTQYF
DNA: TGTGCCAGCAGCTTTAGGAACACAGATACGCAGTATTTT
V: TRBV11-2
size: NA
D: NA
J: TRBJ2-3

CDR3: CASSLYSPGRNTEAFF
DNA: TGTGCCAGCAGTTTATACTCACCGGGACGGAACACTGAAGCTTTCTTT
V: TRBV27
size: NA
D: NA
J: TRBJ1-1

CDR3: CASSLRQANTGELFF
DNA: TGTGCCAGCAGCTTAAGACAGGCGAACACCGGGGAGCTGTTTTTT
V: TRBV7-3
size: many
D: NA
J: TRBJ2-2

CDR3: CATSDPGTYEQYF
DNA: TGTGCCACCAGTGATCCGGGGACCTACGAGCAGTACTTC
V: TRBV24-1
size: many
D: NA
J: TRBJ2-7

CDR3: CASSQEVGLSAGSTDTQYF
DNA: TGTGCCAGCAGCCAAGAAGTTGGCCTCTCAGCGGGGTCCACAGATACGCAGTATTTT
V: TRBV4-2
size: NA
D: TRBD2
J: TRBJ2-3

CDR3: CSVGGFGEQFF
DNA: TGCAGCGTTGGTGGTTTTGGTGAGCAGTTCTTC
V: TRBV29-1
size: few
D: NA
J: TRBJ2-1

CDR3: CASSPISGGQVNEQFF
DNA: TGTGCCAGCAGTCCGATTAGCGGGGGACAGGTTAATGAGCAGTTCTTC
V: TRBV28
size: NA
D: NA
J: TRBJ2-1

CDR3: CSVPTRGTDTQYF
DNA: TGCAGCGTCCCTACCCGGGGCACAGATACGCAGTATTTT
V: TRBV29-1
size: few
D: NA
J: TRBJ2-3

CDR3: CASSGRGGPFYEQYF
DNA: TGTGCCAGCAGTGGTCGGGGGGGCCCTTTCTACGAGCAGTACTTC
V: TRBV12-3/TRBV12-4
size: NA
D: TRBD2
J: TRBJ2-7

CDR3: CSARDGRGYTF
DNA: TGCAGTGCAAGGGACGGTCGAGGCTACACCTTC
V: TRBV20-1
size: many
D: NA
J: TRBJ1-2

CDR3: CASSYWDRGSYTF
DNA: TGTGCCAGCAGTTACTGGGACAGGGGAAGCTACACCTTC
V: TRBV6-5
size: many
D: TRBD1
J: TRBJ1-2

CDR3: CASSSRQGGPYEQYF
DNA: TGTGCCAGCAGTTCCAGACAGGGAGGGCCCTACGAGCAGTACTTC
V: TRBV6-5
size: NA
D: NA
J: TRBJ2-7

CDR3: CASSYPQGWDSQETQYF
DNA: TGTGCCAGCAGTTACCCCCAAGGCTGGGACAGCCAAGAGACCCAGTACTTC
V: TRBV6-2/TRBV6-3
size: NA
D: TRBD1
J: TRBJ2-5

CDR3: CASRTPGQRADTQYF
DNA: TGTGCCAGCAGGACCCCGGGCCAAAGAGCAGATACGCAGTATTTT
V: TRBV12-3/TRBV12-4
size: few
D: NA
J: TRBJ2-3

CDR3: CASSPIEEDKDTQYF
DNA: TGTGCCAGCTCACCTATAGAGGAGGATAAGGATACGCAGTATTTT
V: TRBV18
size: NA
D: NA
J: TRBJ2-3

CDR3: CASSQDHGVNYGYTF
DNA: TGCGCCAGCAGCCAAGACCATGGGGTTAACTATGGCTACACCTTC
V: TRBV4-3
size: NA
D: NA
J: TRBJ1-2

CDR3: CASSPRGAEGDTQYF
DNA: TGTGCCAGCAGCCCCAGGGGGGCCGAGGGAGATACGCAGTATTTT
V: TRBV7-8
size: few
D: NA
J: TRBJ2-3